Below are 9 T cell receptor beta chains sequenced from a single sample in a study of T cell responses to AZD1222 COVID-19 vaccine. Method: immunoSEQ multiplex PCR; TCRdb's copy keeps in-frame clones and lacks some. The sample holds about 130,000 clones, approximately 84% seen once. The sequencing used peripheral blood, collected on day 0 of AZD1222 vaccination. These receptors were taken from an adult in good health.

Here the CDR3 reads CASSLVPYEQFF. Written as DNA, the CDR3 is TGCGCCAGCAGCTTGGTCCCGTATGAGCAGTTCTTC. The chain joins TRBV5-1 to TRBJ2-1; D is unresolved. Germline CDR1 SGHRS, CDR2 YFSETQ. The V gene lost 0 bases and the J gene lost 8 bases, with 6 bases spanning the gap. The CDR3 contains 12 residues. The full variable domain, with the rest looked up from reference TRBV5-1 and TRBJ2-1, is KAGVTQTPRYLIKTRGQQVTLSCSPISGHRSVSWYQQTPGQGLQFLFEYFSETQRNKGNFPGRFSGRQFSNSRSEMNVSTLELGDSALYLCASSLVPYEQFFGPGTRLTVL.

This chain connects TRBV2 to TRBJ2-2; 10 bases line up with TRBD2. Germline assignment: CDR1 SNHLY and CDR2 FYNNEI. V shed 8 bases, J shed 6 bases, and the junction held 12 bases outside the gene matches. The CDR3 sequence is 16 residues long. CDR3 residues: CASGLAGGLTPGELFF. CDR3 nucleotides: TGTGCCAGCGGATTAGCGGGGGGCCTTACCCCCGGGGAGCTGTTTTTT.

The rearrangement links TRBV18 to TRBJ2-1; D is uncertain. Germline CDR1 is KGHSH and CDR2 is LQKENI. V lost 0 bases, J lost 0 bases, and 6 bases lay in between. CDR3 length: 15 amino acids. The CDR3 DNA is TGTGCCAGCTCACCACCGGTGAGCTCCTACAATGAGCAGTTCTTC. It is translated as CASSPPVSSYNEQFF.

The sample holds a few counts of this clone. The chain's CDR3 is CASTSVSTGYGYTF. In DNA form, the CDR3 reads TGTGCCAGCACCTCCGTTTCGACAGGCTATGGCTACACCTTC. This sequence joins TRBV7-2 and TRBJ1-2, with a weak D call TRBD1 (6 bases). The CDR3 spans 14 residues. Trimming pared 7 bases from V and 4 bases from J, leaving 16 bases between. Germline V lookup: CDR1 SGHTA, CDR2 FQGNSA.

This chain connects TRBV7-2 to TRBJ1-3; no clear D gene. This CDR3 region has 15 residues. Germline CDR1 reads SGHTA; CDR2 reads FQGNSA. The V end was cut by 5 bases, the J end by 2 bases, with 13 bases between. The CDR3 sequence is CASSQRTTTGNTIYF. The CDR3 DNA follows: TGTGCCAGCAGCCAAAGGACTACAACTGGAAACACCATATATTTT.

This clone has a handful of counts. The chain employs TRBV7-9 and TRBJ1-2, with TRBD1 matching over 7 bases. The ends lost 3 bases at V and 8 bases at J; junction bases unmatched: 9. The germline V gene has CDR1 SEHNR and CDR2 FQNEAQ (reference sequence). CDR3 length: 14 residues. The DNA of the CDR3 is TGTGCCAGCAGCTTGTCGGCCGGGACAGCCGGCTACACCTTC. Translating it yields CASSLSAGTAGYTF.

V gene TRBV2 combines with J gene TRBJ1-2, with TRBD1 matching over 7 bases. In germline, CDR1 is SNHLY, CDR2 FYNNEI. J lost 6 bases, V lost 7 bases, and 8 bases had no gene match. This CDR3 is built from 13 residues. CDR3 DNA sequence: TGTGCCAGCACCGAGAACAGGGGCAATGGCTACACCTTC. Its protein is CASTENRGNGYTF.

The chain has TRBV5-4 and TRBJ2-7; 10 nucleotides match TRBD1. Losses at the gene ends were 0 bases for V and 6 bases for J; bases not matched to a gene: 6. This CDR3 is 15 amino acids long. Germline CDR1 SGHNT, CDR2 YYREEE (reference sequence). In DNA, the CDR3 is TGTGCCAGCAGCTTGGTTTTTGGGACAGGGGCCGAGCAGTACTTC. It is translated as CASSLVFGTGAEQYF.

The CDR3 sequence is CASSLVRPGRWNTGELFF. Here the CDR3 DNA reads TGTGCCAGCAGCTTAGTCCGTCCAGGGAGGTGGAACACCGGGGAGCTGTTTTTT. V usage is TRBV7-9 and J usage is TRBJ2-2; the D gene is possibly TRBD2 (6 bases). The germline CDR1 and CDR2 sequences are SEHNR and FQNEAQ (reference sequence). Trimming pared 1 base from V and 1 base from J, leaving 16 bases between. The CDR3 loop spans 18 amino acids.